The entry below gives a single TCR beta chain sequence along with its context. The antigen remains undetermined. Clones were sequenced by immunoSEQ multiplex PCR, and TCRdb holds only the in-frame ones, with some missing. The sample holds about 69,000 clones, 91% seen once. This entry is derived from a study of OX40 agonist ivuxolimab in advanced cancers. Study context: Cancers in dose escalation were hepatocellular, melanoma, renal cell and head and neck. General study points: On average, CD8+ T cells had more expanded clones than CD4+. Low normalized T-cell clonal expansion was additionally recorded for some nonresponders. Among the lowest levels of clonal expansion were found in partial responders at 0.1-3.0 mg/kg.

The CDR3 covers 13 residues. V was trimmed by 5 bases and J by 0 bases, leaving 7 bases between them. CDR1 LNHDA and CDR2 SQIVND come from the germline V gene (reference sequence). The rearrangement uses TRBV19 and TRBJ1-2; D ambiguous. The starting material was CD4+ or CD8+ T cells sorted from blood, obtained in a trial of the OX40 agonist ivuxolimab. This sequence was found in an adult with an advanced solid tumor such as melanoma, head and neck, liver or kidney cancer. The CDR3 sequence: CASSARANYGYTF. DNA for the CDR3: TGTGCCAGTAGTGCGAGGGCTAACTATGGCTACACCTTC.